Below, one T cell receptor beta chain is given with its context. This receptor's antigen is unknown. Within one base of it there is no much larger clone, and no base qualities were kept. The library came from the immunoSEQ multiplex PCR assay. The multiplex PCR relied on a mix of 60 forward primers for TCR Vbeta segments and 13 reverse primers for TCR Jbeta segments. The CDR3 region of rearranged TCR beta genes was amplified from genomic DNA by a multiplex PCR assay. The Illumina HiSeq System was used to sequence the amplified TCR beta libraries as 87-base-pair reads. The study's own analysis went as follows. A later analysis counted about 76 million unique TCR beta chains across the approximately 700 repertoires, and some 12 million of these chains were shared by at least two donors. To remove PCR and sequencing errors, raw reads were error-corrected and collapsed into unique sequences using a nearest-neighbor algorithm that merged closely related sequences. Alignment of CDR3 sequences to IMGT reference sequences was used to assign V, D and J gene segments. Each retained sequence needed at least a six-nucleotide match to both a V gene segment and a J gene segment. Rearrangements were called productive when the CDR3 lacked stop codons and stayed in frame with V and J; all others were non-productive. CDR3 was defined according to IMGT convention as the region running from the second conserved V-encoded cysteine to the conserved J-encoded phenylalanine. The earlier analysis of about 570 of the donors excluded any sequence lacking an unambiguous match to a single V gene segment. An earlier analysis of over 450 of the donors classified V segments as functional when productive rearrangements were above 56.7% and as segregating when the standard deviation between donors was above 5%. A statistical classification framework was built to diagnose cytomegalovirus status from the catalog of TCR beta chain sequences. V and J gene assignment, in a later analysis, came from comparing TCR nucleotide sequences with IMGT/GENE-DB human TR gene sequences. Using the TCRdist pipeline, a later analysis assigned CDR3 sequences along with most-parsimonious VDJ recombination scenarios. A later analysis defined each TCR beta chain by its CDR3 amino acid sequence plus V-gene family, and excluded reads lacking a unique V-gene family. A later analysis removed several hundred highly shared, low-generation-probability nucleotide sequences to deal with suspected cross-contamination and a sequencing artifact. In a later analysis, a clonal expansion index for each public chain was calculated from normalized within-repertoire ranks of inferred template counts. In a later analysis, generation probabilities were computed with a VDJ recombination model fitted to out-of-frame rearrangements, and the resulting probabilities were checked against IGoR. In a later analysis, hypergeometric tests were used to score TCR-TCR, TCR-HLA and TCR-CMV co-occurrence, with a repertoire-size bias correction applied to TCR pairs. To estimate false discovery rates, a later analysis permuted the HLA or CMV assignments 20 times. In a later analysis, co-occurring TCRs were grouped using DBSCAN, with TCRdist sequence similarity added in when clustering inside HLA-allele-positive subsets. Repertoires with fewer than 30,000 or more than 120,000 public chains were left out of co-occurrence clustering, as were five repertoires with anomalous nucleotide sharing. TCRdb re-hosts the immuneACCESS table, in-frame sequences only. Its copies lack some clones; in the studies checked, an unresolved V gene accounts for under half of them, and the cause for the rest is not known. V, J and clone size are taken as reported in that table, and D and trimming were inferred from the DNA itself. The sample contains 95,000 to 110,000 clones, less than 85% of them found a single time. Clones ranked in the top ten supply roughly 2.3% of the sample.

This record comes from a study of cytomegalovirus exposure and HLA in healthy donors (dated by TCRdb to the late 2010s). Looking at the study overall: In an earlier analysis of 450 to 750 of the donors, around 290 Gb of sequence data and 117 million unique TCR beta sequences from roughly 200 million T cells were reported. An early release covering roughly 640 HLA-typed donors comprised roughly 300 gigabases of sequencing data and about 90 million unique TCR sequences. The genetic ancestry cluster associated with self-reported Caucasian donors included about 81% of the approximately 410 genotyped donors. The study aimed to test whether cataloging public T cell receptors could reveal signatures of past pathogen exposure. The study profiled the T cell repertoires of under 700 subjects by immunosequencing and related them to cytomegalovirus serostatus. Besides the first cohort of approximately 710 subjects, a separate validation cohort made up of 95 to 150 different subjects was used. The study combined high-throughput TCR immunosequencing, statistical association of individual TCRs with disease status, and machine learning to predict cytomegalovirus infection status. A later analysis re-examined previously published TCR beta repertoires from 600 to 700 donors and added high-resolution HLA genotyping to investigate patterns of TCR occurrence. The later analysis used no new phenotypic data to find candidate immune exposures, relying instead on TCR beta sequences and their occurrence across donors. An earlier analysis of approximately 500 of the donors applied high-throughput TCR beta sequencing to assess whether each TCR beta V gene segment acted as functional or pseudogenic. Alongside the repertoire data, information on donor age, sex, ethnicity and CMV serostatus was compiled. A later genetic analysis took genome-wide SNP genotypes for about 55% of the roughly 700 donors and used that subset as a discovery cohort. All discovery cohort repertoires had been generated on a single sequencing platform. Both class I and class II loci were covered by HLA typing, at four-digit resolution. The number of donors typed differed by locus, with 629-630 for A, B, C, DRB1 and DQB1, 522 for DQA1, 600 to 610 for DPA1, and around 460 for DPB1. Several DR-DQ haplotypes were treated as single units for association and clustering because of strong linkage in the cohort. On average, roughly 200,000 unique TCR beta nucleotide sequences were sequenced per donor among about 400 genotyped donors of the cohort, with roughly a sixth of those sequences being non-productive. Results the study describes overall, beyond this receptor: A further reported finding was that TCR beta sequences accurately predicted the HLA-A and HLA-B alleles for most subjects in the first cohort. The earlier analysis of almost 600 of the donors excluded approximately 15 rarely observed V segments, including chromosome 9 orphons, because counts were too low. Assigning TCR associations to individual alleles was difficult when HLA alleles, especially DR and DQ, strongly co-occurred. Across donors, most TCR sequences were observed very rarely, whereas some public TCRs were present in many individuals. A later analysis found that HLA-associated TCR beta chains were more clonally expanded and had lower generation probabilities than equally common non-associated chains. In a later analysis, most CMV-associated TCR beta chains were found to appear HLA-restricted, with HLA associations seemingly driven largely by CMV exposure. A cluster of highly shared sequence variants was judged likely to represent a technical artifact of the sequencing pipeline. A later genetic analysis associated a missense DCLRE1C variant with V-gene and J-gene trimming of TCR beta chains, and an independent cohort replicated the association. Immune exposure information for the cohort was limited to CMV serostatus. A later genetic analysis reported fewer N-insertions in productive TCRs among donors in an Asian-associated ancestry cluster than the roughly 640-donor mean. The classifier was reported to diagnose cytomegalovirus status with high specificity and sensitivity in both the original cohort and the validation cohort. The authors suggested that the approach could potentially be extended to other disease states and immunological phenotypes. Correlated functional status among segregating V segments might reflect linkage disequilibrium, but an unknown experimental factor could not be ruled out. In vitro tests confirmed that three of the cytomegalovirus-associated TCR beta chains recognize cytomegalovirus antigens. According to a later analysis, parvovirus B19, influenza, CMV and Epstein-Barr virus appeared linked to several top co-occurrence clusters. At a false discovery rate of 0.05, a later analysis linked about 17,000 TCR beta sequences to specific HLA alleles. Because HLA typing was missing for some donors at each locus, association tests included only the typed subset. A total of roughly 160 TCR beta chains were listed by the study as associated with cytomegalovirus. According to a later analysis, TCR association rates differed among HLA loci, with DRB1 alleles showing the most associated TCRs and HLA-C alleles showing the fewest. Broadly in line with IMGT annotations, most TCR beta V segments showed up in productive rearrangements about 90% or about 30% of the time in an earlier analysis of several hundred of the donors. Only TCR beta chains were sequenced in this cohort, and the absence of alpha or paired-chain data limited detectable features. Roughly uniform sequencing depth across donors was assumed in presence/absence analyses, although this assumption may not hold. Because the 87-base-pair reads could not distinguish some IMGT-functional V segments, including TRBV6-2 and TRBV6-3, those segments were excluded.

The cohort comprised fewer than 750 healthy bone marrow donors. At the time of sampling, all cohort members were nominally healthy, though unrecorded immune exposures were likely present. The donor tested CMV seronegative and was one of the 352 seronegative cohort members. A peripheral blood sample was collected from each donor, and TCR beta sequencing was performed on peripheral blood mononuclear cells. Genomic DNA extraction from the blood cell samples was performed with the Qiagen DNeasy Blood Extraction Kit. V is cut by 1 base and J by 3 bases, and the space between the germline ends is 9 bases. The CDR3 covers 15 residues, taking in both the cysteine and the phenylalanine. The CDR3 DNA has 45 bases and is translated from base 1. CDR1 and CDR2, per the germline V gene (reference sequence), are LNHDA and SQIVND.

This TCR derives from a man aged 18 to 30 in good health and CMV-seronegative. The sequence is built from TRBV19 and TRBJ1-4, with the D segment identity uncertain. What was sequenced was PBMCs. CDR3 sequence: CASSIARAPNEKLFF. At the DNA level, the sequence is TGTGCCAGTAGTATAGCGCGGGCGCCTAATGAAAAACTGTTTTTT.